The rows below give T cell receptor beta chains drawn from one sample of a study of OX40 agonist ivuxolimab in advanced cancers. Data came from immunoSEQ multiplex PCR; TCRdb stores just in-frame clones and leaves some out. The table has roughly 39,000 clones, approximately 90% seen once. Here the sequenced sample was CD4+ or CD8+ T cells sorted from blood, taken in a trial of the OX40 agonist ivuxolimab. The receptors here all came from an adult with an advanced solid tumor such as melanoma, head and neck, liver or kidney cancer. CDR3s include the opening cysteine and the closing phenylalanine or tryptophan. A D gene is named only where the DNA matches it firmly. Clone size is given for some rows only: seen once, a few or many times, or a class if the clone is expanded.

V gene: TRBV2
D gene: .
clone size: .
J gene: TRBJ1-2
CDR3 protein: CASSPFTVNYGYTF
CDR3 DNA: TGTGCCAGCAGTCCCTTCACAGTGAACTATGGCTACACCTTC

V gene: TRBV14
D gene: TRBD1
clone size: .
J gene: TRBJ1-1
CDR3 protein: CASSHGTANTEAFF
CDR3 DNA: TGTGCCAGCAGCCATGGGACAGCGAACACTGAAGCTTTCTTT

V gene: TRBV5-6
D gene: .
clone size: .
J gene: TRBJ1-5
CDR3 protein: CASSLSGQPQHF
CDR3 DNA: TGTGCCAGCAGCTTGAGCGGTCAGCCCCAGCATTTT

V gene: TRBV28
D gene: TRBD1
clone size: .
J gene: TRBJ1-2
CDR3 protein: CASSFPGAKQGRPNYGYTF
CDR3 DNA: TGTGCCAGCAGTTTCCCCGGGGCCAAACAGGGGCGACCAAACTATGGCTACACCTTC

V gene: TRBV7-9
D gene: .
clone size: .
J gene: TRBJ1-2
CDR3 protein: CASSLAGGTYGYTF
CDR3 DNA: TGTGCCAGCAGCTTAGCCGGCGGGACCTATGGCTACACCTTC

V gene: TRBV11-3
D gene: TRBD2
clone size: .
J gene: TRBJ2-2
CDR3 protein: CASSANSAGTGELFF
CDR3 DNA: TGTGCCAGCAGCGCTAACTCAGCGGGAACCGGGGAGCTGTTTTTT

V gene: TRBV7-2
D gene: .
clone size: once
J gene: TRBJ1-1
CDR3 protein: CASRSRWGGGMNTEAFF
CDR3 DNA: TGTGCCAGCAGGTCCCGTTGGGGCGGGGGTATGAACACTGAAGCTTTCTTT

V gene: TRBV28
D gene: .
clone size: .
J gene: TRBJ1-5
CDR3 protein: CASSLSQGTGNQPQHF
CDR3 DNA: TGTGCCAGCAGTTTATCCCAGGGTACGGGCAATCAGCCCCAGCATTTT

V gene: TRBV5-1
D gene: TRBD2
clone size: few
J gene: TRBJ2-3
CDR3 protein: CASSPGGGDSTDTQYF
CDR3 DNA: TGCGCCAGCAGCCCGGGTGGGGGGGACAGCACAGATACGCAGTATTTT

V gene: TRBV7-9
D gene: .
clone size: .
J gene: TRBJ2-5
CDR3 protein: CASSVTRGGNHQETQYF
CDR3 DNA: TGTGCCAGCAGCGTGACGAGGGGCGGGAACCACCAAGAGACCCAGTACTTC

V gene: TRBV30
D gene: .
clone size: .
J gene: TRBJ1-5
CDR3 protein: CAWSVRDNQPQHF
CDR3 DNA: TGTGCCTGGAGTGTACGAGATAATCAGCCCCAGCATTTT

V gene: TRBV28
D gene: TRBD2
clone size: few
J gene: TRBJ2-4
CDR3 protein: CASSRSGEGGNIQYF
CDR3 DNA: TGTGCCAGCAGTCGTTCGGGGGAGGGCGGAAACATTCAGTACTTC

V gene: TRBV7-3
D gene: .
clone size: .
J gene: TRBJ2-1
CDR3 protein: CASGRAPGVNEQFF
CDR3 DNA: TGTGCCAGCGGCCGTGCTCCGGGAGTTAATGAGCAGTTCTTC

V gene: TRBV11-2
D gene: .
clone size: .
J gene: TRBJ1-1
CDR3 protein: CASSPRGPRPEAFF
CDR3 DNA: TGTGCCAGCAGCCCCAGGGGTCCCCGCCCTGAAGCTTTCTTT

V gene: TRBV19
D gene: .
clone size: .
J gene: TRBJ1-1
CDR3 protein: CASSIGRVNTEAFF
CDR3 DNA: TGTGCCAGTAGTATAGGTAGGGTGAACACTGAAGCTTTCTTT

V gene: TRBV5-8
D gene: .
clone size: .
J gene: TRBJ2-3
CDR3 protein: CASSLGMGWSTDTQYF
CDR3 DNA: TGTGCCAGCAGCTTGGGTATGGGGTGGAGCACAGATACGCAGTATTTT

V gene: TRBV21-1
D gene: .
clone size: .
J gene: TRBJ1-2
CDR3 protein: CASSKARQVYGGYTF
CDR3 DNA: TGTGCCAGCAGCAAAGCCCGTCAGGTTTATGGCGGCTACACCTTC

V gene: TRBV5-1
D gene: .
clone size: .
J gene: TRBJ1-2
CDR3 protein: CASSLGQGNYGYTF
CDR3 DNA: TGCGCCAGCAGCTTGGGACAAGGGAACTATGGCTACACCTTC

V gene: TRBV5-1
D gene: .
clone size: once
J gene: TRBJ2-7
CDR3 protein: CASSFPQGHSYEQYF
CDR3 DNA: TGTGCCAGCAGCTTTCCCCAGGGGCACTCCTACGAGCAGTACTTC

V gene: TRBV4-1
D gene: TRBD2
clone size: .
J gene: TRBJ2-7
CDR3 protein: CASSPFAGTSAYEQYF
CDR3 DNA: TGCGCCAGCAGCCCGTTTGCCGGGACTAGCGCCTACGAGCAGTACTTC

V gene: TRBV7-3
D gene: TRBD2
clone size: once
J gene: TRBJ2-2
CDR3 protein: CASSRDYHTGELFF
CDR3 DNA: TGTGCCAGCAGTCGGGACTACCACACCGGGGAGCTGTTTTTT

V gene: TRBV28
D gene: TRBD1
clone size: .
J gene: TRBJ1-5
CDR3 protein: CASSPANRGLLHIDNQPQHF
CDR3 DNA: TGTGCCAGCAGTCCCGCGAACAGGGGGCTCCTCCATATTGACAATCAGCCCCAGCATTTT

V gene: TRBV6-6
D gene: .
clone size: .
J gene: TRBJ1-1
CDR3 protein: CASRPRTKNTEAFF
CDR3 DNA: TGTGCCAGCAGACCCCGGACGAAGAACACTGAAGCTTTCTTT

V gene: TRBV9
D gene: .
clone size: .
J gene: TRBJ2-3
CDR3 protein: CASSVVAGSPIDTQYF
CDR3 DNA: TGTGCCAGCAGCGTAGTGGCGGGATCTCCTATAGATACGCAGTATTTT

V gene: TRBV18
D gene: TRBD1
clone size: .
J gene: TRBJ2-5
CDR3 protein: CASSPGQGPETQYF
CDR3 DNA: TGTGCCAGCTCACCCGGACAGGGTCCAGAGACCCAGTACTTC

V gene: TRBV10-3
D gene: TRBD1
clone size: .
J gene: TRBJ2-7
CDR3 protein: CAISPGQIYEQYF
CDR3 DNA: TGTGCCATCAGTCCGGGACAGATCTACGAGCAGTACTTC

V gene: TRBV11-1
D gene: .
clone size: .
J gene: TRBJ1-2
CDR3 protein: CASSQGGGGYTF
CDR3 DNA: TGTGCCAGCAGCCAAGGTGGGGGTGGCTACACCTTC

V gene: TRBV4-1
D gene: .
clone size: .
J gene: TRBJ2-6
CDR3 protein: CASTVGAGANVLTF
CDR3 DNA: TGCGCCAGCACGGTGGGGGCTGGGGCCAACGTCCTGACTTTC

V gene: TRBV6-4
D gene: .
clone size: medium-sized
J gene: TRBJ2-1
CDR3 protein: CASSEQAEYNEQFF
CDR3 DNA: TGTGCCAGCAGTGAGCAAGCGGAGTACAATGAGCAGTTCTTC

V gene: TRBV5-1
D gene: TRBD1
clone size: .
J gene: TRBJ1-2
CDR3 protein: CASSLTGTGNYGYTF
CDR3 DNA: TGCGCCAGCAGCTTGACCGGGACAGGGAACTATGGCTACACCTTC

V gene: TRBV10-1
D gene: .
clone size: .
J gene: TRBJ1-3
CDR3 protein: CASGGSSGNTIYF
CDR3 DNA: TGCGCCAGCGGGGGGAGTTCTGGAAACACCATATATTTT

V gene: TRBV4-1
D gene: .
clone size: .
J gene: TRBJ2-3
CDR3 protein: CASSQDRLTDTQYF
CDR3 DNA: TGCGCCAGCAGCCAAGACAGACTCACAGATACGCAGTATTTT

V gene: TRBV6-5
D gene: .
clone size: once
J gene: TRBJ2-7
CDR3 protein: CAGSYRDTYEQYF
CDR3 DNA: TGTGCCGGCAGTTACCGGGACACCTACGAGCAGTACTTC

V gene: TRBV5-4
D gene: .
clone size: .
J gene: TRBJ1-4
CDR3 protein: CASSQARSATNEKLFF
CDR3 DNA: TGTGCCAGCAGCCAAGCAAGGTCAGCAACTAATGAAAAACTGTTTTTT

V gene: TRBV29-1
D gene: .
clone size: .
J gene: TRBJ2-5
CDR3 protein: CSVGHMYQETQYF
CDR3 DNA: TGCAGCGTTGGCCATATGTACCAAGAGACCCAGTACTTC

V gene: TRBV6-5
D gene: .
clone size: .
J gene: TRBJ2-5
CDR3 protein: CASRGGRETQYF
CDR3 DNA: TGTGCCAGCAGAGGAGGCAGGGAGACCCAGTACTTC

V gene: TRBV28
D gene: .
clone size: .
J gene: TRBJ2-5
CDR3 protein: CASCTSGSGETQYF
CDR3 DNA: TGTGCCAGCTGCACGTCGGGGTCCGGGGAGACCCAGTACTTC

V gene: TRBV6-5
D gene: .
clone size: .
J gene: TRBJ1-2
CDR3 protein: CASSRDTRNYGYTF
CDR3 DNA: TGTGCCAGCAGCCGGGACACCCGTAACTATGGCTACACCTTC

V gene: TRBV5-1
D gene: TRBD1
clone size: .
J gene: TRBJ2-6
CDR3 protein: CASRDRISGANVLTF
CDR3 DNA: TGCGCCAGCAGGGACAGGATCTCTGGGGCCAACGTCCTGACTTTC

V gene: TRBV19
D gene: .
clone size: .
J gene: TRBJ2-4
CDR3 protein: CASSPRTEAKNIQYF
CDR3 DNA: TGTGCCAGTAGTCCTCGGACAGAAGCCAAAAACATTCAGTACTTC

V gene: TRBV28
D gene: TRBD2
clone size: .
J gene: TRBJ2-1
CDR3 protein: CASSARLAGVYNEQFF
CDR3 DNA: TGTGCCAGCAGCGCCCGACTAGCGGGAGTTTACAATGAGCAGTTCTTC

V gene: TRBV28
D gene: TRBD2
clone size: .
J gene: TRBJ2-7
CDR3 protein: CASSSGTSGGGEQYF
CDR3 DNA: TGTGCCAGCAGTTCCGGGACTAGCGGGGGGGGAGAGCAGTACTTC

V gene: TRBV5-1
D gene: .
clone size: .
J gene: TRBJ2-1
CDR3 protein: CASSLGTDRNEQFF
CDR3 DNA: TGCGCCAGCAGCTTGGGGACCGATCGCAATGAGCAGTTCTTC

V gene: TRBV5-3
D gene: .
clone size: .
J gene: TRBJ1-6
CDR3 protein: CARSLLASPLHF
CDR3 DNA: TGTGCCAGAAGCTTGTTGGCTTCACCCCTCCACTTT

V gene: TRBV18
D gene: .
clone size: .
J gene: TRBJ1-5
CDR3 protein: CASSPRGGARDSQPQHF
CDR3 DNA: TGTGCCAGCTCACCACGAGGAGGGGCCCGAGACAGTCAGCCCCAGCATTTT

V gene: TRBV4-2
D gene: TRBD2
clone size: .
J gene: TRBJ2-1
CDR3 protein: CASSQDMAGVNEQFF
CDR3 DNA: TGTGCCAGCAGCCAAGATATGGCGGGAGTTAATGAGCAGTTCTTC

V gene: TRBV5-1
D gene: .
clone size: .
J gene: TRBJ1-2
CDR3 protein: CASSFTTNYGYTF
CDR3 DNA: TGCGCCAGCAGCTTTACTACTAACTATGGCTACACCTTC

V gene: TRBV6-4
D gene: TRBD2
clone size: .
J gene: TRBJ2-3
CDR3 protein: CASSLASGIDTQYF
CDR3 DNA: TGTGCCAGCAGTTTGGCTAGCGGGATAGATACGCAGTATTTT

V gene: TRBV7-9
D gene: .
clone size: .
J gene: TRBJ2-7
CDR3 protein: CASSYRGGWEQYF
CDR3 DNA: TGTGCCAGCAGCTATAGGGGGGGCTGGGAGCAGTACTTC

V gene: TRBV11-3
D gene: TRBD2
clone size: .
J gene: TRBJ2-1
CDR3 protein: CASSLASGNYNEQFF
CDR3 DNA: TGTGCCAGCAGCTTGGCTAGCGGGAACTACAATGAGCAGTTCTTC

V gene: TRBV2
D gene: .
clone size: .
J gene: TRBJ1-5
CDR3 protein: CASSARGDQPQHF
CDR3 DNA: TGTGCCAGCAGCGCCAGGGGAGATCAGCCCCAGCATTTT

V gene: TRBV5-1
D gene: TRBD1
clone size: .
J gene: TRBJ2-5
CDR3 protein: CASSPQGAGETQYF
CDR3 DNA: TGCGCCAGCAGCCCACAGGGGGCTGGGGAGACCCAGTACTTC

V gene: TRBV11-2
D gene: .
clone size: .
J gene: TRBJ2-7
CDR3 protein: CASSNYEQYF
CDR3 DNA: TGTGCCAGCAGCAACTACGAGCAGTACTTC

V gene: TRBV28
D gene: TRBD1
clone size: once
J gene: TRBJ1-6
CDR3 protein: CASSYRGSPLHF
CDR3 DNA: TGTGCCAGCAGTTACAGGGGATCACCCCTCCACTTT